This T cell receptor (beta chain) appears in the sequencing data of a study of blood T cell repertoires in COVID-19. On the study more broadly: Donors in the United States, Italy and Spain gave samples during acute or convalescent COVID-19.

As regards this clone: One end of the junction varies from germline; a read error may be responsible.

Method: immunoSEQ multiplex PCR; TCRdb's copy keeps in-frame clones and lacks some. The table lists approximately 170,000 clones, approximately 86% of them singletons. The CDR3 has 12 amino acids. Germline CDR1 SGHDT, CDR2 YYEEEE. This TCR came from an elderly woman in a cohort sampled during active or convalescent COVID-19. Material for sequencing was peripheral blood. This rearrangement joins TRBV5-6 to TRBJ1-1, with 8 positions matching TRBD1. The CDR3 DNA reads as TGTGCCAGCATCATGACAGGGGAGTCCTTTACCTTT. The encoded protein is CASIMTGESFTF. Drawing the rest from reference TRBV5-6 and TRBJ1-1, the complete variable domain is DAGVTQSPTHLIKTRGQQVTLRCSPKSGHDTVSWYQQALGQGPQFIFQYYEEEERQRGNFPDRFSGHQFPNYSSELNVNALLLGDSALYLCASIMTGESFTFGQGTRLTVV.